These 2 T cell receptor beta chains originate from one sample sequenced in a study of blood T cell repertoires in COVID-19 (dated by TCRdb to the early 2020s). Library preparation used the immunoSEQ multiplex PCR assay. In TCRdb, the immuneACCESS table is reduced to in-frame sequences with V and J assigned. These tables do not hold every clone; where another copy was compared, an unresolved V gene accounts for under half, and the others remain unexplained. The sample data list tens of thousands of clones, and around 90% of these were observed just once. Of the sample, around a fifth falls within the top ten clones. Material: peripheral blood. These TCRs come from a man aged 45-65 years with active COVID-19.

The chain links TRBV27 to TRBJ2-1, with D perhaps matching TRBD2 (5 bases). The CDR3 runs to 14 residues. V lost 2 bases and J lost 8, with 13 bases in between. Germline values: CDR1 MNHEY, CDR2 SMNVEV (reference sequence). In nucleotides, the CDR3 is TGTGCCAGCAGTTTAAGAGGGAGTAGGGATGAGCAGTTCTTC. Its protein is CASSLRGSRDEQFF.

The chain couples TRBV7-8 to TRBJ2-7; 7 nucleotides agree with TRBD2. Germline V gives CDR1 SGHVS, CDR2 FQNEAQ. The CDR3 loop spans 15 amino acids. V trimming: 1 base; J trimming: 0 bases; junction bases outside the gene matches: 3. The chain's CDR3 is CASSLVRGSSYEQYF. DNA of the CDR3: TGTGCCAGCAGCTTAGTGCGGGGGAGCTCCTACGAGCAGTACTTC.